A selection of T cell receptor beta chains follows, all from one sample in a study of regulatory T cells in long-lasting Graves disease. MiXCR was run by TCRdb on the multiplex PCR reads, yielding one entry per CDR3 protein. The table has 550,000 or so distinct CDR3 sequences, 12% seen once; the top ten hold around 9.3%. These same data were also listed under a study on T cells in Graves' hyperthyroidism and ophthalmopathy.

Sequencing was performed on peripheral blood mononuclear cells (PBMCs), taken at new diagnosis, from a patient treated with antithyroid drugs. The source is a woman in her 30s with Graves disease. Each CDR3 is given with its conserved first and last residue. A D gene is named only where the DNA matches it firmly. Clone size, where shown, is once, few, many, or a class for clones that have expanded.

j_call: TRBJ1-1; d_call: NA; clone_size: NA; v_call: TRBV12-3/TRBV12-4; cdr3_nt: TGTGCCAGCAGCTACGGACCGAGGAACACTGAAGCTTTCTTT; cdr3_aa: CASSYGPRNTEAFF
j_call: TRBJ2-1; d_call: TRBD2; clone_size: many; v_call: TRBV28; cdr3_nt: TGTGCCAGCAGTTTGCCTAGCGGGAGATCGCGTGAGCAGTTCTTC; cdr3_aa: CASSLPSGRSREQFF
j_call: TRBJ1-5; d_call: NA; clone_size: many; v_call: TRBV2; cdr3_nt: TGTGCCAGCAGTGACCCTCCAATTGGTAATCAGCCCCAGCATTTT; cdr3_aa: CASSDPPIGNQPQHF
j_call: TRBJ1-4; d_call: NA; clone_size: many; v_call: TRBV15; cdr3_nt: TGTGCCACCAGCAGAGATGGGTTATATATCGAGTCCGAGCCCCTTGGCACTAATGAAAAACTGTTTTTT; cdr3_aa: CATSRDGLYIESEPLGTNEKLFF
j_call: TRBJ2-1; d_call: TRBD2; clone_size: many; v_call: TRBV28; cdr3_nt: TGTGCCAGCAGTTTGGGGGGAGGGCTTATCTATGAGCAGTTCTTC; cdr3_aa: CASSLGGGLIYEQFF
j_call: TRBJ2-7; d_call: NA; clone_size: NA; v_call: TRBV5-8; cdr3_nt: TGTGCCAGCAGCTTTGGGGCTGGGGGCTACGAGCAGTACTTC; cdr3_aa: CASSFGAGGYEQYF
j_call: TRBJ1-4; d_call: NA; clone_size: NA; v_call: TRBV6-1; cdr3_nt: TGTGCCAGCAGTGCGGGGGGTTGGGAAAAACTGTTTTTT; cdr3_aa: CASSAGGWEKLFF
j_call: TRBJ1-1; d_call: NA; clone_size: many; v_call: TRBV27; cdr3_nt: TGTGCCAGCAGAGTTTATGGGGGAAGTAGGGCTTTCTTT; cdr3_aa: CASRVYGGSRAFF
j_call: TRBJ1-2; d_call: NA; clone_size: many; v_call: TRBV2; cdr3_nt: TGTGCCAGCAGTTTAGACAGGAACTATGGCTACACCTTC; cdr3_aa: CASSLDRNYGYTF
j_call: TRBJ2-7; d_call: TRBD1; clone_size: NA; v_call: TRBV7-9; cdr3_nt: TGTGCCAGCAGCTCTTGGGGACAGACGTACGAGCAGTACTTC; cdr3_aa: CASSSWGQTYEQYF
j_call: TRBJ2-3; d_call: NA; clone_size: many; v_call: TRBV9; cdr3_nt: TGTGCCAGCAGCGTTTCGCCTGATAGCACAGATACGCAGTATTTT; cdr3_aa: CASSVSPDSTDTQYF
j_call: TRBJ2-5; d_call: NA; clone_size: few; v_call: TRBV18; cdr3_nt: TGTGCCAGCTCACCTCCGGGGGAGAGAAAGACCCAGTACTTC; cdr3_aa: CASSPPGERKTQYF
j_call: TRBJ1-1; d_call: NA; clone_size: many; v_call: TRBV27; cdr3_nt: TGTGCCAGCAGTCCCCGGTGGGGGGTAGACACTGAAGCTTTCTTT; cdr3_aa: CASSPRWGVDTEAFF
j_call: TRBJ2-1; d_call: NA; clone_size: NA; v_call: TRBV6-1; cdr3_nt: TGTGCCAGCAGTGCTATGACCCTACGGGACTACAATGAGCAGTTCTTC; cdr3_aa: CASSAMTLRDYNEQFF
j_call: TRBJ2-7; d_call: TRBD1; clone_size: many; v_call: TRBV27; cdr3_nt: TGTGCCAGCAGAGAAGCCGGGACAGGCAACTACGAGCAGTACTTC; cdr3_aa: CASREAGTGNYEQYF
j_call: TRBJ2-7; d_call: TRBD2; clone_size: NA; v_call: TRBV7-2; cdr3_nt: TGTGCCAGCAGCTTAGGGGAGGGAGGGCACTACGAGCAGTACTTC; cdr3_aa: CASSLGEGGHYEQYF
j_call: TRBJ1-3; d_call: TRBD1; clone_size: many; v_call: TRBV7-2; cdr3_nt: TGTGCCAGCAGCTTGGCCGGGACAGGGTCGGGAAACACCATATATTTT; cdr3_aa: CASSLAGTGSGNTIYF
j_call: TRBJ2-5; d_call: NA; clone_size: many; v_call: TRBV7-2; cdr3_nt: TGTGCCAGCAGCTTAGTCCCAGGGACCCGAGAGACCCAGTACTTC; cdr3_aa: CASSLVPGTRETQYF
j_call: TRBJ1-3; d_call: NA; clone_size: many; v_call: TRBV27; cdr3_nt: TGTGCCAGCAGCCTGGGACCGAGGAACACCATATATTTT; cdr3_aa: CASSLGPRNTIYF
j_call: TRBJ2-1; d_call: NA; clone_size: NA; v_call: TRBV5-1; cdr3_nt: TGCGCCAGCAGCCAATCGTTTTTAAGGCGGGTCATTGACAATGAGCAGTTCTTC; cdr3_aa: CASSQSFLRRVIDNEQFF
j_call: TRBJ2-6; d_call: NA; clone_size: many; v_call: TRBV2; cdr3_nt: TGTGCCAGCAGTGGCGTATCCGGGGCCAACGTCCTGACTTTC; cdr3_aa: CASSGVSGANVLTF
j_call: TRBJ2-5; d_call: TRBD1; clone_size: many; v_call: TRBV10-3; cdr3_nt: TGTGCCATCAGTAAATCGACAGGGAGAGAGACCCAGTACTTC; cdr3_aa: CAISKSTGRETQYF
j_call: TRBJ2-2; d_call: TRBD2; clone_size: NA; v_call: TRBV20-1; cdr3_nt: TGCAGTGCGGGGACTAGCGGGAACCTATTCACCGGGGAGCTGTTTTTT; cdr3_aa: CSAGTSGNLFTGELFF
j_call: TRBJ2-1; d_call: TRBD1; clone_size: many; v_call: TRBV5-1; cdr3_nt: TGCGCCAGCAGCGAACAATCCGGGACAGGGGTCCCCGAGCAGTTCTTC; cdr3_aa: CASSEQSGTGVPEQFF
j_call: TRBJ2-5; d_call: NA; clone_size: many; v_call: TRBV12-3/TRBV12-4; cdr3_nt: TGTGCCAGCAGGACTGCAGGAGGGCGAGAGACCCAGTACTTC; cdr3_aa: CASRTAGGRETQYF
j_call: TRBJ1-1; d_call: NA; clone_size: many; v_call: TRBV19; cdr3_nt: TGTGCCAGTAGTCCGGGTTTAAGCACTGAAGCTTTCTTT; cdr3_aa: CASSPGLSTEAFF
j_call: TRBJ2-2; d_call: NA; clone_size: NA; v_call: TRBV7-2; cdr3_nt: TGTGCCAGCAGCTTTTCGGTCGTGATAACCGGGGAGCTGTTTTTT; cdr3_aa: CASSFSVVITGELFF
j_call: TRBJ2-2; d_call: NA; clone_size: few; v_call: TRBV11-2; cdr3_nt: TGTGCCAGCAGCATCGGGACTCCCGGGGAGCTGTTTTTT; cdr3_aa: CASSIGTPGELFF
j_call: TRBJ2-3; d_call: NA; clone_size: many; v_call: TRBV10-2; cdr3_nt: TGCGCCAGCTCCCGGACTGGGGCTAGCACAGATACGCAGTATTTT; cdr3_aa: CASSRTGASTDTQYF
j_call: TRBJ2-1; d_call: TRBD2; clone_size: many; v_call: TRBV7-2; cdr3_nt: TGTGCCAGCAGCGTTTGGACTAGCGGGAGTAATGAGCAGTTCTTC; cdr3_aa: CASSVWTSGSNEQFF
j_call: TRBJ1-1; d_call: NA; clone_size: NA; v_call: TRBV19; cdr3_nt: TGTGCCAGTAATAGGGGCTACATGAACACTGAAGCTTTCTTT; cdr3_aa: CASNRGYMNTEAFF
j_call: TRBJ1-3; d_call: NA; clone_size: few; v_call: TRBV20-1; cdr3_nt: TGCAGTGCTCGACCGAGTTGGGAAAACACCATATATTTT; cdr3_aa: CSARPSWENTIYF
j_call: TRBJ2-1; d_call: TRBD2; clone_size: many; v_call: TRBV2; cdr3_nt: TGTGCCAGCAGACTAGCGTCGAGCTCCTACAATGAGCAGTTCTTC; cdr3_aa: CASRLASSSYNEQFF
j_call: TRBJ2-7; d_call: NA; clone_size: many; v_call: TRBV4-1; cdr3_nt: TGCGCCAGCAGCCGCGCGGGACGAGGCTACGAGCAGTACTTC; cdr3_aa: CASSRAGRGYEQYF
j_call: TRBJ2-7; d_call: NA; clone_size: NA; v_call: TRBV2; cdr3_nt: TGTGCCAGCAAACGGGACAACTGCGAGCAGTACTTC; cdr3_aa: CASKRDNCEQYF
j_call: TRBJ2-5; d_call: TRBD2; clone_size: many; v_call: TRBV15; cdr3_nt: TGTGCCACCAGCAGAGACCAGGGAGGGGAGACCCAGTACTTC; cdr3_aa: CATSRDQGGETQYF
j_call: TRBJ2-5; d_call: NA; clone_size: many; v_call: TRBV7-2; cdr3_nt: TGTGCCAGCAGCTTCTCTAGCGTGGAGACCCAGTACTTC; cdr3_aa: CASSFSSVETQYF
j_call: TRBJ2-7; d_call: TRBD1; clone_size: NA; v_call: TRBV6-1; cdr3_nt: TGTGCCAGCAGTGAAGCCTCCGGACAGGGGAGGGACGAGCAGTACTTC; cdr3_aa: CASSEASGQGRDEQYF
j_call: TRBJ2-7; d_call: TRBD2; clone_size: many; v_call: TRBV28; cdr3_nt: TGTGCCAGCAGGGGAGCGGGGAGCTCCTACGAGCAGTACTTC; cdr3_aa: CASRGAGSSYEQYF
j_call: TRBJ2-3; d_call: NA; clone_size: many; v_call: TRBV2; cdr3_nt: TGTGCCAGCAGCCCGGGACTTTCTGGGGCAGATACGCAGTATTTT; cdr3_aa: CASSPGLSGADTQYF
j_call: TRBJ1-1; d_call: NA; clone_size: NA; v_call: TRBV28; cdr3_nt: TGTGCCAGCAGCCGACAGGTAGATGGAACTGAAGCTTTCTTT; cdr3_aa: CASSRQVDGTEAFF
j_call: TRBJ2-1; d_call: TRBD2; clone_size: many; v_call: TRBV7-9; cdr3_nt: TGTGCCAGCAGCCGACGGCTAGCGGGAGTGGGCAATGAGCAGTTCTTC; cdr3_aa: CASSRRLAGVGNEQFF
j_call: TRBJ1-4; d_call: TRBD1; clone_size: few; v_call: TRBV3-1; cdr3_nt: TGTGCCAGCAGCCAAGGTGGGGGACAGGAAAAACTGTTTTTT; cdr3_aa: CASSQGGGQEKLFF
j_call: TRBJ1-1; d_call: NA; clone_size: many; v_call: TRBV19; cdr3_nt: TGTGCCAGTAGTACCACACAGAGGCCGAACACTGAAGCTTTCTTT; cdr3_aa: CASSTTQRPNTEAFF
j_call: TRBJ2-5; d_call: NA; clone_size: NA; v_call: TRBV7-9; cdr3_nt: TGTGCCAGCAGCTTAATAACGGTGGAGACCCAGTACTTC; cdr3_aa: CASSLITVETQYF
j_call: TRBJ1-4; d_call: TRBD1; clone_size: many; v_call: TRBV2; cdr3_nt: TGTGCCAGCAGTGGAACAGGGGGCATTGAAAAACTGTTTTTT; cdr3_aa: CASSGTGGIEKLFF
j_call: TRBJ1-5; d_call: NA; clone_size: many; v_call: TRBV24-1; cdr3_nt: TGTGCCACCAGTGATGCTCGCGGGGGAATAGGGAGCAATCAGCCCCAGCATTTT; cdr3_aa: CATSDARGGIGSNQPQHF
j_call: TRBJ2-2; d_call: NA; clone_size: NA; v_call: TRBV18; cdr3_nt: TGTGCCAGCTCGAGGACCACAGGAGCAAACACCGGGGAGCTGTTTTTT; cdr3_aa: CASSRTTGANTGELFF
j_call: TRBJ1-5; d_call: TRBD1; clone_size: NA; v_call: TRBV9; cdr3_nt: TGTGCCAGCAGCCCCCGGGACAGCTGGAATCAGCCCCAGCATTTT; cdr3_aa: CASSPRDSWNQPQHF
j_call: TRBJ2-2; d_call: TRBD2; clone_size: few; v_call: TRBV7-3; cdr3_nt: TGTGCCAGCAGCTTAACATCTAGCGGGACTTCCGGGGAGCTGTTTTTT; cdr3_aa: CASSLTSSGTSGELFF
j_call: TRBJ1-5; d_call: NA; clone_size: many; v_call: TRBV19; cdr3_nt: TGTGCCAGTAGTACCCGACAGGCTAATAGCAATCAGCCCCAGCATTTT; cdr3_aa: CASSTRQANSNQPQHF
j_call: TRBJ2-2; d_call: NA; clone_size: NA; v_call: TRBV2; cdr3_nt: TGTGCCAGCAGTGTCTCATTAACCGGGGGGCTGTTTTTT; cdr3_aa: CASSVSLTGGLFF
j_call: TRBJ2-2; d_call: TRBD2; clone_size: many; v_call: TRBV6-1; cdr3_nt: TGTGCCAGCAGTGCGACTAGCGGGAGTATCACCGGGGAGCTGTTTTTT; cdr3_aa: CASSATSGSITGELFF
j_call: TRBJ2-7; d_call: NA; clone_size: many; v_call: TRBV11-2; cdr3_nt: TGTGCCAGCAGCTTAGGTCGCGGAACCTACGAGCAGTACTTC; cdr3_aa: CASSLGRGTYEQYF
j_call: TRBJ2-3; d_call: TRBD1; clone_size: many; v_call: TRBV2; cdr3_nt: TGTGCCAGCAGTGAAGGGGCCGGACAGGACCTCACAGATACGCAGTATTTT; cdr3_aa: CASSEGAGQDLTDTQYF
j_call: TRBJ2-5; d_call: TRBD2; clone_size: many; v_call: TRBV9; cdr3_nt: TGTGCCAGCAGCCCACTAGCGGGAGAGGGGACCCAGTACTTC; cdr3_aa: CASSPLAGEGTQYF
j_call: TRBJ2-3; d_call: NA; clone_size: many; v_call: TRBV6-2/TRBV6-3; cdr3_nt: TGTGCCAGCAGTTCCAAGGCCACGCAGTATTTT; cdr3_aa: CASSSKATQYF
j_call: TRBJ2-3; d_call: NA; clone_size: many; v_call: TRBV6-2/TRBV6-3; cdr3_nt: TGTGCCAGCAGCCAACCTGCGGATAGCACAGATACGCAGTATTTT; cdr3_aa: CASSQPADSTDTQYF
j_call: TRBJ2-7; d_call: NA; clone_size: many; v_call: TRBV12-3/TRBV12-4; cdr3_nt: TGTGCCAGCAGCCTCTATCGTGAGCAGTACTTC; cdr3_aa: CASSLYREQYF
j_call: TRBJ1-5; d_call: NA; clone_size: many; v_call: TRBV20-1; cdr3_nt: TGCAGTGCTAGAATTCCGGATGAAAGGCCCCAGCATTTT; cdr3_aa: CSARIPDERPQHF